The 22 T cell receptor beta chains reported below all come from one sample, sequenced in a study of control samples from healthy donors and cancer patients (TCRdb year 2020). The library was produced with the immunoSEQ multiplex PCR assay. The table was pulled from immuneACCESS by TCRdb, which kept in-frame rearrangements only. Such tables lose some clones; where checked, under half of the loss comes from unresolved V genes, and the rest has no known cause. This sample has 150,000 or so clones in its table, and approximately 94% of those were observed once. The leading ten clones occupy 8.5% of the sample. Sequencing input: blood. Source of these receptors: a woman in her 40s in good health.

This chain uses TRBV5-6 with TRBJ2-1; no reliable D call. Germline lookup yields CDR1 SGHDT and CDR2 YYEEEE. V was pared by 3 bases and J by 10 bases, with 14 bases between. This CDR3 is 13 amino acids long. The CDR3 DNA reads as TGTGCCAGCAGCTCCGCCGGTCGAGCGGAGCAGTTCTTC. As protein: CASSSAGRAEQFF.

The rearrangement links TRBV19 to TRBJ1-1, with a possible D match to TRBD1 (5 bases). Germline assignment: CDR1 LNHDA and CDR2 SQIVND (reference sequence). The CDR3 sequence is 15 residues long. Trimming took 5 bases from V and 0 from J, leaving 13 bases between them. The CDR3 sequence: CASSQRQILNTEAFF. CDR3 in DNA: TGTGCCAGTAGTCAAAGACAGATTTTGAACACTGAAGCTTTCTTT.

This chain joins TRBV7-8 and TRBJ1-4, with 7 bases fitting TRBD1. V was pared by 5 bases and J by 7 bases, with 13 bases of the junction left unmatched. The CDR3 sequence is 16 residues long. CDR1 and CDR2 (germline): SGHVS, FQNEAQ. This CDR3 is CASSPDRASAGEKLFF. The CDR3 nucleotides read TGTGCCAGCAGCCCCGACAGGGCTTCCGCTGGTGAAAAACTGTTTTTT.

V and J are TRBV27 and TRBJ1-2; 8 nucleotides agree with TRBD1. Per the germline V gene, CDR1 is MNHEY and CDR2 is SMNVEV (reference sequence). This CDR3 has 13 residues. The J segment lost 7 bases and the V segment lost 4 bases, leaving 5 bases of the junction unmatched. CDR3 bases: TGTGCCAGCAGTTACCAGGGGGCGCTTGGCTACACCTTC. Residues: CASSYQGALGYTF.

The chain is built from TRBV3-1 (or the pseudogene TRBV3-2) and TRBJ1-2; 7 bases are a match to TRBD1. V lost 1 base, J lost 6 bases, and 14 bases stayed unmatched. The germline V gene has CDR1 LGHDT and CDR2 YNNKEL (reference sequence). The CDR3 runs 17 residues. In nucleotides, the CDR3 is TGTGCCAGCAGCCAAGTTGGGTGGGACAGCACAAGAGATGGCTACACCTTC. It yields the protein CASSQVGWDSTRDGYTF.

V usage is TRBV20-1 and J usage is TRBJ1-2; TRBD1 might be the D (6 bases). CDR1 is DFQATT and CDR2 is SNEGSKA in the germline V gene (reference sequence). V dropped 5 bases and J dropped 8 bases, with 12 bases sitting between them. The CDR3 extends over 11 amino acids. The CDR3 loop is CSAYRVGGYTF. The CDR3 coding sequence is TGCAGTGCTTACAGGGTAGGAGGCTACACCTTC.

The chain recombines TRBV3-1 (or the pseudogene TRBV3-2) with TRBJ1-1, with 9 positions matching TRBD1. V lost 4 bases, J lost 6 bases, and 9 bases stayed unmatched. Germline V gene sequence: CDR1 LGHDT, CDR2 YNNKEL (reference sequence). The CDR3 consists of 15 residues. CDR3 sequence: CASSPRGTGSPEAFF. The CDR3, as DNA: TGTGCCAGCAGCCCCCGCGGGACAGGGAGTCCTGAAGCTTTCTTT.

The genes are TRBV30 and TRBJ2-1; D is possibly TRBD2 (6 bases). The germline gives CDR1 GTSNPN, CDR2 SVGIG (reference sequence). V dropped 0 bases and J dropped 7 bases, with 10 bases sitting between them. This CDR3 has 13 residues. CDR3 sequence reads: CAWSVRRGNEQFF. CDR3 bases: TGTGCCTGGAGTGTACGGCGGGGTAATGAGCAGTTCTTC.

Here the CDR3 reads CASSQVTGTREKLFF. In DNA form, the CDR3 reads TGTGCCAGCAGCCAGGTGACAGGGACGCGAGAAAAACTGTTTTTT. V gene TRBV3-1 (or the pseudogene TRBV3-2) combines with J gene TRBJ1-4, with 7 bases that match TRBD1. CDR1 is LGHDT, CDR2 YNNKEL, per germline (reference sequence). V trimming: 3 bases; J trimming: 8 bases; junction bases outside the gene matches: 9. This CDR3 has 15 residues.

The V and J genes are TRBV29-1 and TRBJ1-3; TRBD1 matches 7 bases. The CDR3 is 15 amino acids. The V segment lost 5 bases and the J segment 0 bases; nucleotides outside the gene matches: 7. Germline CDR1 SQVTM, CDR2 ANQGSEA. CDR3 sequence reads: CSVSQGSSSGNTIYF. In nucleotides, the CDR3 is TGCAGCGTTTCACAGGGGAGTAGCTCTGGAAACACCATATATTTT.

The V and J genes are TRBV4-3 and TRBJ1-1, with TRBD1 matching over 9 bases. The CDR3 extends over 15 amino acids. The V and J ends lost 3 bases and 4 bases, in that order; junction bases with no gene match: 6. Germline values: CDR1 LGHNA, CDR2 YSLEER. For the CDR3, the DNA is TGCGCCAGCAGCCAGCCGGGACAGGGAGTCACTGAAGCTTTCTTT. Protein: CASSQPGQGVTEAFF.

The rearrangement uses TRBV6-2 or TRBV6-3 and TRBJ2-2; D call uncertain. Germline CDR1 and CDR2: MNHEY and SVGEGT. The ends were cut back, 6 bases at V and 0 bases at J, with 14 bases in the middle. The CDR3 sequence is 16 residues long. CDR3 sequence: CASSPLAVANTGELFF. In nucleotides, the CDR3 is TGTGCCAGCAGCCCCTTGGCGGTTGCGAACACCGGGGAGCTGTTTTTT.

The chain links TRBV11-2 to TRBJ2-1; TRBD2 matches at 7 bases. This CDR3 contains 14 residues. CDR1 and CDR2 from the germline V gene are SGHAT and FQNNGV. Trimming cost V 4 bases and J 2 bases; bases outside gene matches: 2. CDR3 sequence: CASSSGGTYNEQFF. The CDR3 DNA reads TGTGCCAGCAGCTCCGGGGGGACCTACAATGAGCAGTTCTTC.

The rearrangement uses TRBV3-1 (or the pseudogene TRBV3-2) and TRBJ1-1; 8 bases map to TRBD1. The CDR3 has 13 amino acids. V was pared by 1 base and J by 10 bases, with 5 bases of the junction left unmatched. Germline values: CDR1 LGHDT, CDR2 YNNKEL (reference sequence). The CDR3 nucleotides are TGTGCCAGCAGCCAAGGACCCGGACAGGGAGCTTTCTTT. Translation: CASSQGPGQGAFF.

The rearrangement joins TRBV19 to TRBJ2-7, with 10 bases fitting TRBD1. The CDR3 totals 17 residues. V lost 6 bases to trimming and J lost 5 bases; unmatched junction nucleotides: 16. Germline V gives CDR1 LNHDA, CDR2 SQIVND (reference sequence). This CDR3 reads CASSFRDRGRGGNEQYF. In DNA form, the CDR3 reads TGTGCCAGTAGCTTCCGGGACAGGGGTAGGGGTGGCAACGAGCAGTACTTC.

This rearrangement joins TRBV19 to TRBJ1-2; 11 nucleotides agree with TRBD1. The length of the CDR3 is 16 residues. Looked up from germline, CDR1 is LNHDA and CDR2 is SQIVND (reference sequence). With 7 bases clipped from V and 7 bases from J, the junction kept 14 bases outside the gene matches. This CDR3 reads CASNTLGQGASFGYTF. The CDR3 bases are TGTGCCAGTAACACGCTCGGACAGGGGGCTTCGTTTGGCTACACCTTC.

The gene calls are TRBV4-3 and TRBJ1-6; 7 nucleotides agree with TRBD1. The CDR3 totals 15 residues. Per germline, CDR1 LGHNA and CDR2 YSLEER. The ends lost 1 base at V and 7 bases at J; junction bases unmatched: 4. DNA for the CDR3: TGCGCCAGCAGCCAAGGAGGACAGGCGAATTCACCCCTCCACTTT. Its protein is CASSQGGQANSPLHF.

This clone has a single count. DNA for the CDR3: TGTGCCAGCAGCGACCAGTCCATCCCCAATGAAAAACTGTTTTTT. Its translation is CASSDQSIPNEKLFF. The J gene is TRBJ1-4, the V gene TRBV5-4; D remains ambiguous. CDR3 length equals 15 residues. The V end was cut by 4 bases, the J end by 5 bases, with 15 bases between. Looked up from germline, CDR1 is SGHNT and CDR2 is YYREEE (reference sequence).

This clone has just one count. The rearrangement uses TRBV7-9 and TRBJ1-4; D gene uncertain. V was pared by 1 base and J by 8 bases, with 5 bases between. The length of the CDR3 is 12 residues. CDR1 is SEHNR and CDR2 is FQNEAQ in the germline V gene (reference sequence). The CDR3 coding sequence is TGTGCCAGCAGCTTAGGCGGCGAAAAACTGTTTTTT. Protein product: CASSLGGEKLFF.

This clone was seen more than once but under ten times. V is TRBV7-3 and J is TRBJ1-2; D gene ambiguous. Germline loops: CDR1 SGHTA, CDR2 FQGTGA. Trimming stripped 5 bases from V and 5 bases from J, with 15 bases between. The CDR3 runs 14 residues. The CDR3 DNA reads TGTGCCAGCAGCCCGCCGACACCGCGGTATGGCTACACCTTC. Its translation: CASSPPTPRYGYTF.

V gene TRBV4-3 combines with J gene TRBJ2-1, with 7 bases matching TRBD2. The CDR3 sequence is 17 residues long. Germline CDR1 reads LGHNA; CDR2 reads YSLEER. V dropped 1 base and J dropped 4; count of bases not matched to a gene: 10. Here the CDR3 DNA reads TGCGCCAGCAGCCAAGGTCTCCTAGCGGAGCGTTACAATGAGCAGTTCTTC. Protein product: CASSQGLLAERYNEQFF.

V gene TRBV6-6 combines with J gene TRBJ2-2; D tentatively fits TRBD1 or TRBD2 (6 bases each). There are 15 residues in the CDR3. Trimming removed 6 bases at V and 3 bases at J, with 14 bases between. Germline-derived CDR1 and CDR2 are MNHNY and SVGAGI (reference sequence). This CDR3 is CASSPPRGDTGELFF. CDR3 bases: TGTGCCAGCAGCCCTCCTAGGGGGGACACCGGGGAGCTGTTTTTT.